One and the same sample provided the 9 T cell receptor beta chains below, sequenced in a study of shared T cell receptors in the human thymus (dated by TCRdb to about 2021). The library was produced with the immunoSEQ multiplex PCR assay. As stored in TCRdb, this immuneACCESS dataset retains in-frame rearrangements with V and J assigned. A fraction of the clones does not appear; measured against another copy, unresolved V genes explain less than half of the discrepancy, and the remainder lacks a known reason. The sample table lists about 380,000 clones, approximately 95% of them with a count of one. Around 0.018% of the sample rests with the top ten. Sequences were obtained from thymocytes. The source is a human donor.

The chain joins TRBV28 to TRBJ2-5; perhaps TRBD2 as D (5 bases). This CDR3 contains 16 residues. Germline V gene lookup returns CDR1 MDHEN and CDR2 SYDVKM. The ends were cut back, 4 bases at V and 5 bases at J, with 20 bases in the middle. CDR3 amino acids: CASSSSIAYQRETQYF. The CDR3 bases are TGTGCCAGCAGTTCCTCTATAGCGTACCAAAGGGAGACCCAGTACTTC.

The chain combines TRBV15 with TRBJ2-1, with D perhaps TRBD2 (6 bases). Per the germline V gene, CDR1 is LNHNV and CDR2 is YYDKDF (reference sequence). The V end was cut by 0 bases, the J end by 0 bases, with 27 bases between. The CDR3 is made up of 22 amino acids. CDR3 protein: CATSRDNGVAGRVGGSYNEQFF. Written as DNA, the CDR3 is TGTGCCACCAGCAGAGATAACGGAGTTGCGGGGAGAGTGGGGGGCTCCTACAATGAGCAGTTCTTC.

This rearrangement joins TRBV30 to TRBJ2-5; no reliable D call. The CDR3 is 13 residues long. The V end was cut by 0 bases, the J end by 2 bases, with 7 bases between. Germline V gives CDR1 GTSNPN, CDR2 SVGIG (reference sequence). Here the CDR3 reads CAWSVRRQETQYF. Written as DNA, the CDR3 is TGTGCCTGGAGTGTACGAAGACAAGAGACCCAGTACTTC.

The gene calls are TRBV6-6 and TRBJ1-1; D is unresolved. The length of the CDR3 is 14 residues. V lost 2 bases to trimming and J lost 8 bases, with 15 bases between them. From germline, CDR1 is MNHNY and CDR2 SVGAGI (reference sequence). The CDR3 here is CASSYPTLSMEAFF. CDR3 DNA: TGTGCCAGCAGTTACCCGACCCTTTCAATGGAAGCTTTCTTT.

The rearrangement joins TRBV14 to TRBJ2-7, with TRBD2 identical over 9 bases. Germline V gene sequence: CDR1 SGHDN, CDR2 FVKESK. V lost 0 bases, J lost 1 base, and 7 bases stayed unmatched. The CDR3 has 17 amino acids. As DNA, the CDR3 is TGTGCCAGCAGCCAAGAGATGGGGCGGGAGGGGTCCTACGAGCAGTACTTC. Amino acid sequence: CASSQEMGREGSYEQYF.

The rearrangement uses TRBV27 and TRBJ2-3; TRBD2 agrees at 9 bases. The length of the CDR3 is 15 residues. Trimming at V came to 5 bases and at J to 2 bases, leaving 5 bases not matched to a gene. From germline, CDR1 is MNHEY and CDR2 SMNVEV (reference sequence). The CDR3 loop reads CASSPWGLATDTQYF. Written as DNA, the CDR3 is TGTGCCAGCAGTCCCTGGGGACTAGCCACAGATACGCAGTATTTT.

In this sample, this clone turned up a few times. The J gene is TRBJ1-4, the V gene TRBV7-9; D is unclear. The CDR3 is made up of 16 amino acids. Per germline, CDR1 SEHNR and CDR2 FQNEAQ (reference sequence). Trimming took off 3 bases at V and 4 bases at J, with 15 bases between the two ends. The CDR3 sequence is CASSFLAGGCNEKLFF. In DNA, the CDR3 is TGTGCCAGCAGCTTCCTAGCGGGAGGGTGTAATGAAAAACTGTTTTTT.

CDR3 in amino acids: CACEKKYSNQPQHF. Here the CDR3 DNA reads TGTGCCTGTGAAAAAAAATATAGCAATCAGCCCCAGCATTTT. The genes are TRBV30 and TRBJ1-5, with D unclear. This CDR3 contains 14 residues. The V and J ends lost 6 bases and 0 bases respectively, with 12 bases between them. The germline gives CDR1 GTSNPN, CDR2 SVGIG (reference sequence).

This chain uses TRBV13 with TRBJ1-2; 12 bases fit TRBD1. CDR3 length: 16 residues. Germline loops: CDR1 PRHDT, CDR2 FYEKMQ (reference sequence). V was clipped by 5 bases and J by 2 bases; unmatched bases: 6. The CDR3: CASSQPGQGANYGYTF. The CDR3 DNA sequence: TGTGCCAGCAGCCAACCGGGACAGGGGGCGAACTATGGCTACACCTTC. The full variable domain, its missing parts supplied by reference TRBV13 and TRBJ1-2, is AAGVIQSPRHLIKEKRETATLKCYPIPRHDTVYWYQQGPGQDPQFLISFYEKMQSDKGSIPDRFSAQQFSDYHSELNMSSLELGDSALYFCASSQPGQGANYGYTFGSGTRLTVV.